This TCR beta chain was identified in a study of T cells in localized non-small cell lung cancer. Overall study results and limits: Higher adjacent-lung clonality was associated with shorter survival. The study found T cell clonality highest in uninvolved adjacent lung, above tumor.

Germline values: CDR1 MNHEY, CDR2 SVGAGI. CDR3 size: 14 residues. V was cut by 10 bases and J by 0 bases, with 16 bases left in between. Sequenced by immunoSEQ multiplex PCR; TCRdb stores in-frame clones only, minus some. The data show about 79,000 clones, roughly 86% seen once. Details on this clone: What it recognizes is unknown.

This TCR was sampled from a female donor older than 55 with stage I lung adenocarcinoma. This chain uses TRBV6-5 with TRBJ2-7; D perhaps matches TRBD1 (5 bases). This specimen was peripheral blood, taken before any cancer treatment. The CDR3 nucleotides read TGTGCCACCACAGACAGCGATAACTCCTACGAGCAGTACTTC. It yields the protein CATTDSDNSYEQYF.